This T cell receptor beta chain was sequenced during a study of blood T cell repertoires in COVID-19. Per the authors' pipeline: Scientists estimated how many nucleated cells there were by amplifying reference gene primers. Only in-frame clones appear in the TCRdb table, and some are missing; sequencing was by immunoSEQ multiplex PCR. D and trimming were read from the DNA, whereas the V and J calls and clone size are those reported in that table. Of fewer than 350,000 clones listed, around 87% are singletons. With 0 bases removed from V and 4 bases from J, the gap between germline ends came to 9 bases. This CDR3 is built from 14 residues. The germline V gene encodes CDR1 LGHNA and CDR2 YSLEER.

The chain couples TRBV4-3 to TRBJ1-1; TRBD1 might be the D (5 bases). The receptor's source is a woman aged 18-29 years with acute COVID-19. The specimen sequenced was PBMCs or T cells enriched from blood (not recorded which). CDR3 bases: TGCGCCAGCAGCCAAGATGGCGGGGGCACTGAAGCTTTCTTT. It codes for CASSQDGGGTEAFF.